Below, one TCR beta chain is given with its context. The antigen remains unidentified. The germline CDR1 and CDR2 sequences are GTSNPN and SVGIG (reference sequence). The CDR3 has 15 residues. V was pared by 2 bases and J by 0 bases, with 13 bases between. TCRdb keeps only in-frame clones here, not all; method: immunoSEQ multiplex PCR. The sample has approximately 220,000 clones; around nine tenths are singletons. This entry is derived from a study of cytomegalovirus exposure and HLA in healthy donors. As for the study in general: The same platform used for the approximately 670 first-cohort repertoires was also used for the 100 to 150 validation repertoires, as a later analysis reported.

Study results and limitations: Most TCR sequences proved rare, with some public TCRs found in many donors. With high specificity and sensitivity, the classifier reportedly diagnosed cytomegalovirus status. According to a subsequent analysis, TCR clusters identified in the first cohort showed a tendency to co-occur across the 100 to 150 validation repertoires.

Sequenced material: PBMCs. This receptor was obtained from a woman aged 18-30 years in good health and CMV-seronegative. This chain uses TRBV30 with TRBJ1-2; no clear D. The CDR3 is CAWSLAGLTNYGYTF. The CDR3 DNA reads TGTGCCTGGAGTCTGGCGGGATTAACTAACTATGGCTACACCTTC.